Listed below are T cell receptor beta chains from one sample, sequenced in a study of cytomegalovirus exposure and HLA in healthy donors. Using immunoSEQ multiplex PCR, the repertoire was profiled, and TCRdb retains in-frame clones only, with some absent. This sample has fewer than 300,000 clones, with roughly 89% found just once. The sequenced sample was PBMCs. Receptors originate from a man in his forties in good health and CMV-seropositive. Each CDR3 is given with its conserved first and last residue. Fields, in order: V gene, clone size, D gene, J gene, CDR3 DNA, CDR3 protein. The D gene is left open where the match is weak. Clone size is shown for a subset of rows, as once, few, many or a class of expanded clone.

>TRBV2|.|.|TRBJ2-1
TGTGCCAGCCCCCTTACACAGGTGAGCTCCTACAATGAGCAGTTCTTC
CASPLTQVSSYNEQFF
>TRBV28|.|TRBD2|TRBJ2-3
TGTGCCAGCAGGAGGCATGGGAGCGGGGGTCAGCATACGCAGTATTTT
CASRRHGSGGQHTQYF
>TRBV11-2|few|TRBD2|TRBJ2-2
TGTGCCAGCAGCCCGATTAGCGGGAGCGACACCGGGGAGCTGTTTTTT
CASSPISGSDTGELFF
>TRBV6-6|.|.|TRBJ2-7
TGTGCCAGCAGTTACTCTCCGGGGGTCATCTACGAGCAGTACTTC
CASSYSPGVIYEQYF
>TRBV4-1|.|TRBD2|TRBJ2-1
TGCGCCAGCAGCCAAGTAATGGGCGCCAGCGGGAGTCTTAATGAGCAGTTCTTC
CASSQVMGASGSLNEQFF
>TRBV28|.|TRBD2|TRBJ2-7
TGTGCCAGCAGTTTGGGGGGGGATCTCAGCTCCTACGAGCAGTACTTC
CASSLGGDLSSYEQYF
>TRBV19|.|.|TRBJ2-1
TGTGCCAGTAGTAGGGGGGACTTCTCCTACAATGAGCAGTTCTTC
CASSRGDFSYNEQFF
>TRBV28|.|.|TRBJ2-7
TGTGCCAGCAGTTTCAGGTCAGCGGCTCGGGAGCAGTACTTC
CASSFRSAAREQYF
>TRBV7-9|.|.|TRBJ2-7
TGTGCCAGCAGCTTCAGTCCCGAGCAGTACTTC
CASSFSPEQYF
>TRBV15|.|TRBD1|TRBJ1-5
TGTGCCACCAGCGCCCGGGACAGGAAAAATCAGCCCCAGCATTTT
CATSARDRKNQPQHF
>TRBV7-2|.|TRBD2|TRBJ2-7
TGTGCCAGCAGGCTCCAACTAGCGGGAGACTACGAGCAGTACTTC
CASRLQLAGDYEQYF
>TRBV28|once|.|TRBJ2-1
TGTGCCAGCAGTTTACGGGACTCCCTCTACAATGAGCAGTTCTTC
CASSLRDSLYNEQFF
>TRBV28|.|TRBD2|TRBJ2-7
TGTGCCAGCAACCAGCCCTCCCCAGCGGGACTAGTTCTAGGTGGTGGCTACGAGCAGTACTTC
CASNQPSPAGLVLGGGYEQYF
>TRBV7-2|.|.|TRBJ1-2
TGTGCCAGCAGCCTCCGACGGACCGCGGGGAGCTACACCTTC
CASSLRRTAGSYTF
>TRBV7-9|.|.|TRBJ1-2
TGTTCCAGCAGGGGCCAGAACTATGGCTACACCTTC
CSSRGQNYGYTF
>TRBV7-3|.|TRBD1|TRBJ2-1
TGTGCCAGCAGATCCGGGACAGGGGTCTACAATGAGCAGTTCTTC
CASRSGTGVYNEQFF
>TRBV6-6|.|.|TRBJ1-6
TGTGCCAGCAGCAGATACAGGGTACAGTCACCCCTCCACTTT
CASSRYRVQSPLHF
>TRBV4-1|.|TRBD2|TRBJ2-3
TGCGCCAGCGATCGGGAGCGGGATGGGACAGATACGCAGTATTTT
CASDRERDGTDTQYF
>TRBV4-1|.|TRBD1|TRBJ2-3
TGCGCCAGCAGCCAAGATAAGGGGGCAGGTTTAAGAGATACGCAGTATTTT
CASSQDKGAGLRDTQYF
>TRBV28|.|.|TRBJ1-5
TGTGCCAGCAGCGTTAGCAATCAGCCCCAGCATTTT
CASSVSNQPQHF
>TRBV7-8|.|.|TRBJ2-4
TGTGCCAGCAGCTTAGTAACTTCGGCCAAAAACATTCAGTACTTC
CASSLVTSAKNIQYF